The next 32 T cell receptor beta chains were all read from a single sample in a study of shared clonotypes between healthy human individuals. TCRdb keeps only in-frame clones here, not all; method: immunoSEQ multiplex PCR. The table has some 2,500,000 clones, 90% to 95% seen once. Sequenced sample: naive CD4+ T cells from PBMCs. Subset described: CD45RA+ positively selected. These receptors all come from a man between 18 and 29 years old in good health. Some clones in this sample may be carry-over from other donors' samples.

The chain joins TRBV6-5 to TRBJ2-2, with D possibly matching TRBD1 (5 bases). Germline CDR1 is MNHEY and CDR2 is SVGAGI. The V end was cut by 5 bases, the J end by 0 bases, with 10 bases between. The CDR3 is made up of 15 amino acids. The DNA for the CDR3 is TGTGCCAGCAGTCGACAGCTCGCGAACACCGGGGAGCTGTTTTTT. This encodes CASSRQLANTGELFF.

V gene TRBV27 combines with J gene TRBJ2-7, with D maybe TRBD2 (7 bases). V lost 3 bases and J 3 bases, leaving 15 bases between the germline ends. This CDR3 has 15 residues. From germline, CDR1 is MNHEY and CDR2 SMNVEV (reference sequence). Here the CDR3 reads CASSFQRGGIYEQYF. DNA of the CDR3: TGTGCCAGCAGTTTCCAGAGGGGGGGTATCTACGAGCAGTACTTC.

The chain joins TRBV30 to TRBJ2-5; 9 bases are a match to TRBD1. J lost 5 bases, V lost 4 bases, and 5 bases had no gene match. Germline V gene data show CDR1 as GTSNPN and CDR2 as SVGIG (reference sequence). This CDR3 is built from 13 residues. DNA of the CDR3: TGTGCCTGGAACAGGGGGCGGTTGGAGACCCAGTACTTC. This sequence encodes CAWNRGRLETQYF.

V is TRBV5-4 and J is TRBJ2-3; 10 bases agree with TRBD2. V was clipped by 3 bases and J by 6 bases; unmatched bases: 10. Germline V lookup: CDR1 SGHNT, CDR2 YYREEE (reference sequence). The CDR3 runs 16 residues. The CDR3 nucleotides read TGTGCCAGCAGCTCCCGGACTAGCGGTCTGTTCGATACGCAGTATTTT. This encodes CASSSRTSGLFDTQYF.

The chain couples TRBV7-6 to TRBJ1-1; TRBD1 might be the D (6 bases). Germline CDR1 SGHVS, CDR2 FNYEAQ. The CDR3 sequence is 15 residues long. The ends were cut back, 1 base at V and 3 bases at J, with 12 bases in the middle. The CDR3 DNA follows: TGTGCCAGCAGCTTAGTTCCAGGGGCTTACACTGAAGCTTTCTTT. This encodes CASSLVPGAYTEAFF.

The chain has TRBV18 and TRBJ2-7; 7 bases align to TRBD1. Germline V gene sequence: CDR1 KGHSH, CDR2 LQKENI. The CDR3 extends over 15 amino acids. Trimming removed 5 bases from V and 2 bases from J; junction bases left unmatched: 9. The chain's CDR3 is CASSESGTVTYEQYF. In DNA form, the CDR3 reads TGTGCCAGCTCAGAATCCGGGACAGTAACCTACGAGCAGTACTTC.

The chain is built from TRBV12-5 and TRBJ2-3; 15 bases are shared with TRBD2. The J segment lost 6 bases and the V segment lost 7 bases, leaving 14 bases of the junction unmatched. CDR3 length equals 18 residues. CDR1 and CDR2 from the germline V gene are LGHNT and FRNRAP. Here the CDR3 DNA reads TGTGCTAGTGCTTGGACTAGCGGGAGGGCCTCTCCCTTGGATACGCAGTATTTT. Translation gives CASAWTSGRASPLDTQYF.

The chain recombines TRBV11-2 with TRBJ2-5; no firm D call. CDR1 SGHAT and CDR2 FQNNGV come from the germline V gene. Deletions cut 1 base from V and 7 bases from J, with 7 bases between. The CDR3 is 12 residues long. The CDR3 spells CASSLAGVTQYF. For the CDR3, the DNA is TGTGCCAGCAGCTTAGCGGGTGTGACCCAGTACTTC.

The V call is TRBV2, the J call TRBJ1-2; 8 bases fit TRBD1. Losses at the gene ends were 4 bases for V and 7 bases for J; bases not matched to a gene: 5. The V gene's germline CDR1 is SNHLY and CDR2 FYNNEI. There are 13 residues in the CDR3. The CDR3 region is CASSADRVSGYTF. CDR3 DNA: TGTGCCAGCAGTGCGGACAGGGTCAGTGGCTACACCTTC.

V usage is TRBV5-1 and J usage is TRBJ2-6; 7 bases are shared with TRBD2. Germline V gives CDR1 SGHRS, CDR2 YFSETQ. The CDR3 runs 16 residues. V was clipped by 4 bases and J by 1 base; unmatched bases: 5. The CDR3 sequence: CASSRDYRSGANVLTF. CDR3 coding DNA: TGCGCCAGCAGCAGGGACTACCGTTCTGGGGCCAACGTCCTGACTTTC.

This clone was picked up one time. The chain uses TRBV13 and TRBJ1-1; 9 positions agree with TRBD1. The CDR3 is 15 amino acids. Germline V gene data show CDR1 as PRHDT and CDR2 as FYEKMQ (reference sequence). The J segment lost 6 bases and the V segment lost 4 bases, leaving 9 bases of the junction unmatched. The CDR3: CASSWTGVQVAEAFF. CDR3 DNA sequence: TGTGCCAGCAGCTGGACAGGGGTCCAGGTGGCTGAAGCTTTCTTT. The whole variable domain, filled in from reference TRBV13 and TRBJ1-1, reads AAGVIQSPRHLIKEKRETATLKCYPIPRHDTVYWYQQGPGQDPQFLISFYEKMQSDKGSIPDRFSAQQFSDYHSELNMSSLELGDSALYFCASSWTGVQVAEAFFGQGTRLTVV.

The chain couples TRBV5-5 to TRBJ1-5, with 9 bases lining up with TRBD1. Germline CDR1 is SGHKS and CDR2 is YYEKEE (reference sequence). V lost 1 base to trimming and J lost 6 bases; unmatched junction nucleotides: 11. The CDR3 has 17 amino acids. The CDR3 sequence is CASSLHADTGGSQPQHF. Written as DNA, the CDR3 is TGTGCCAGCAGCTTGCACGCAGATACAGGGGGCTCTCAGCCCCAGCATTTT. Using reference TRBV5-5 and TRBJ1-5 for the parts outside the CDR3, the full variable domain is DAGVTQSPTHLIKTRGQQVTLRCSPISGHKSVSWYQQVLGQGPQFIFQYYEKEERGRGNFPDRFSARQFPNYSSELNVNALLLGDSALYLCASSLHADTGGSQPQHFGDGTRLSIL.

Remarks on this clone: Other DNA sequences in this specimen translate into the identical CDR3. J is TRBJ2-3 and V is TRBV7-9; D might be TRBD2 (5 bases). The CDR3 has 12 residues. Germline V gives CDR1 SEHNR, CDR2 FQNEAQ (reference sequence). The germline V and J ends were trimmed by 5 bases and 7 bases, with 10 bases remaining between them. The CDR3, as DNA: TGTGCCAGCAGCAGTCTAGCAAATACGCAGTATTTT. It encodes CASSSLANTQYF.

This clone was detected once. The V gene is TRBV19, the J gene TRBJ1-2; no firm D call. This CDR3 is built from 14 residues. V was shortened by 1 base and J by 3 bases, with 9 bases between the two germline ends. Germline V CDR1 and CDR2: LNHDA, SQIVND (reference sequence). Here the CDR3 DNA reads TGTGCCAGTAGTATAGTCTGGAAGGACTATGGCTACACCTTC. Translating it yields CASSIVWKDYGYTF.

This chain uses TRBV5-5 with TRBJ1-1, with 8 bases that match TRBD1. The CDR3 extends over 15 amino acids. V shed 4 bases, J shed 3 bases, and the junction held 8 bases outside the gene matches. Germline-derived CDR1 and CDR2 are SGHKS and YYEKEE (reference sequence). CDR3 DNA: TGTGCCAGCAGCATATACAGGGGGGGAGACACTGAAGCTTTCTTT. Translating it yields CASSIYRGGDTEAFF.

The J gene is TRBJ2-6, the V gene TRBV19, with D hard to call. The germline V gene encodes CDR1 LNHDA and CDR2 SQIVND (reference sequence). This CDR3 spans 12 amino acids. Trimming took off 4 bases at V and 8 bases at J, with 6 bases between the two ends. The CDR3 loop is CASSTTPNVLTF. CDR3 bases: TGTGCCAGTAGTACCACCCCCAACGTCCTGACTTTC.

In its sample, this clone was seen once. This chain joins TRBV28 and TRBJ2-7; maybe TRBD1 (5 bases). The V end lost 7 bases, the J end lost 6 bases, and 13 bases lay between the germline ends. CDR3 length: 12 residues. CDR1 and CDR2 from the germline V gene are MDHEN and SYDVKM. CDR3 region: CASKTLQGEQYF. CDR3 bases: TGTGCCAGCAAGACGCTTCAGGGCGAGCAGTACTTC.

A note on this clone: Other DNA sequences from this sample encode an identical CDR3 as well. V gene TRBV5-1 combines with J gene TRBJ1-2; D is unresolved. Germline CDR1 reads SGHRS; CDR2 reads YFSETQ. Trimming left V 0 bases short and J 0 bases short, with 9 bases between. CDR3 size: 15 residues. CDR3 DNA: TGCGCCAGCAGCTTGGGTGGGGAAGCTAACTATGGCTACACCTTC. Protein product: CASSLGGEANYGYTF.

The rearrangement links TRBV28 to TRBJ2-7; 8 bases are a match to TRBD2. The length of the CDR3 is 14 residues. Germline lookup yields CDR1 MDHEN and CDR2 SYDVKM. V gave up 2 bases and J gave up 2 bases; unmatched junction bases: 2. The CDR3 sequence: CASSLPGGAYEQYF. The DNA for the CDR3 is TGTGCCAGCAGTTTACCGGGGGGGGCCTACGAGCAGTACTTC.

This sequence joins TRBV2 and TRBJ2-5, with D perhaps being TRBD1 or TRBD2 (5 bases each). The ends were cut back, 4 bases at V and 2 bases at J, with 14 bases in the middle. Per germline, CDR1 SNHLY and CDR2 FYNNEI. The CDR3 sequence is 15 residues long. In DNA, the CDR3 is TGTGCCAGCAGTGGGGCCGGGACCACACAAGAGACCCAGTACTTC. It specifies CASSGAGTTQETQYF.

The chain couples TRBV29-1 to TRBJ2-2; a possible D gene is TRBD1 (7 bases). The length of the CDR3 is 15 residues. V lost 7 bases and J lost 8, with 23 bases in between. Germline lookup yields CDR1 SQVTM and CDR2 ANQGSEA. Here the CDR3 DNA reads TGCAGCGCCACGGGGGACAGATCGGTGCAGGGGGAGCTGTTTTTT. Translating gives CSATGDRSVQGELFF.

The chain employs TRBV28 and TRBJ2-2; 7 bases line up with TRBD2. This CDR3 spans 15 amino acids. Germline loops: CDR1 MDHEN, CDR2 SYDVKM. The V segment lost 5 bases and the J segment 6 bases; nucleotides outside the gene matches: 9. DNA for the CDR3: TGTGCCAGCAGTGAGGGAGGGACCGGGGCCGGGGAGCTGTTTTTT. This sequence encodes CASSEGGTGAGELFF.

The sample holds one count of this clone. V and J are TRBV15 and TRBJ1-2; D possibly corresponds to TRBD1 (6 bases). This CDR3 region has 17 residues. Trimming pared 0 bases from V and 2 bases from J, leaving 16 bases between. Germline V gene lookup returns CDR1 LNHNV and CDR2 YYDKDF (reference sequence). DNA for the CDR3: TGTGCCACCAGCAGAGATTTACAGGGACGCGAGAACTATGGCTACACCTTC. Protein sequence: CATSRDLQGRENYGYTF.

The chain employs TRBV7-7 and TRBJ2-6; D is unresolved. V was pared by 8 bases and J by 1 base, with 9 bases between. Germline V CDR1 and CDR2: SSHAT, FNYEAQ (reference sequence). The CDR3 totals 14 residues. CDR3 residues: CASGGISGANVLTF. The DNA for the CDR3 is TGTGCCAGCGGCGGAATTTCTGGGGCCAACGTCCTGACTTTC.

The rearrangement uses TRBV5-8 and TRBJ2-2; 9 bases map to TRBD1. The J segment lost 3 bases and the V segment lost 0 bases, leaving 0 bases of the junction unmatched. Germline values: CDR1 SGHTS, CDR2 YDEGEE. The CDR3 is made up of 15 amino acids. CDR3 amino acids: CASSLGQGDTGELFF. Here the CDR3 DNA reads TGTGCCAGCAGCTTGGGACAGGGGGACACCGGGGAGCTGTTTTTT.

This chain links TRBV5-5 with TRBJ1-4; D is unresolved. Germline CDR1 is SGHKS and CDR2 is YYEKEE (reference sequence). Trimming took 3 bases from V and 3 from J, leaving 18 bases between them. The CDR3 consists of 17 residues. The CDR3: CASSSNQYPRPNEKLFF. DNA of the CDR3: TGTGCCAGCAGCTCGAACCAATACCCGAGGCCTAATGAAAAACTGTTTTTT.

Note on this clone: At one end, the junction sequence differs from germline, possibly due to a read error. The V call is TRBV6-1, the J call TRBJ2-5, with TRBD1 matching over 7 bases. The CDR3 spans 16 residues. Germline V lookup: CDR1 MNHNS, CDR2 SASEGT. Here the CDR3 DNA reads TGTGCCAGCAGGGAAGACAGGGCACCACGAAAAGAGACCCAGTACTTC. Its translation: CASREDRAPRKETQYF.

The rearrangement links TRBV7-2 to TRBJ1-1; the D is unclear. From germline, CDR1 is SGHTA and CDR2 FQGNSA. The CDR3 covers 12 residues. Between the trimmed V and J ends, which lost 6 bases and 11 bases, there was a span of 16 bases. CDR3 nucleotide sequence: TGTGCCAGCAGTTTGACTTTTCTGGATGCTTTCTTT. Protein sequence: CASSLTFLDAFF.

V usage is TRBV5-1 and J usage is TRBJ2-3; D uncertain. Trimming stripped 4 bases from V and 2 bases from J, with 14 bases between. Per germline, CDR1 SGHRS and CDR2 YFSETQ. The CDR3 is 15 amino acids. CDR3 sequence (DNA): TGCGCCAGCAGCCAACTATCCATCCACACAGATACGCAGTATTTT. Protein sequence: CASSQLSIHTDTQYF. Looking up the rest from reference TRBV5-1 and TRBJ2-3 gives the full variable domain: KAGVTQTPRYLIKTRGQQVTLSCSPISGHRSVSWYQQTPGQGLQFLFEYFSETQRNKGNFPGRFSGRQFSNSRSEMNVSTLELGDSALYLCASSQLSIHTDTQYFGPGTRLTVL.

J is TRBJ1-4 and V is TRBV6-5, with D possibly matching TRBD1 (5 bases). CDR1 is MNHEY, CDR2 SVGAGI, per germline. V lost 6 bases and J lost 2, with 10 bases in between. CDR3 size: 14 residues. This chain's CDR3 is CASRSGPTNEKLFF. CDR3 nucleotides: TGTGCCAGCAGATCGGGACCGACTAATGAAAAACTGTTTTTT.

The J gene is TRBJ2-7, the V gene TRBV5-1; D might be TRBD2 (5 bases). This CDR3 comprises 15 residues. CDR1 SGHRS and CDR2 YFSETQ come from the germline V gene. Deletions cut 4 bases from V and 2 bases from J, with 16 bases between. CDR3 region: CASSGTGIGTYEQYF. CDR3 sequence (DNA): TGCGCCAGCAGCGGCACCGGGATAGGGACCTACGAGCAGTACTTC.

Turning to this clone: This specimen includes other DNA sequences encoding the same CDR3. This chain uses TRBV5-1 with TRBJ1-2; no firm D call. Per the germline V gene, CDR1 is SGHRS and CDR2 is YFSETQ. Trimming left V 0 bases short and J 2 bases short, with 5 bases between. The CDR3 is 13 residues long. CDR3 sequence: CASSLGFNYGYTF. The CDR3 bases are TGCGCCAGCAGCTTGGGCTTCAACTATGGCTACACCTTC.